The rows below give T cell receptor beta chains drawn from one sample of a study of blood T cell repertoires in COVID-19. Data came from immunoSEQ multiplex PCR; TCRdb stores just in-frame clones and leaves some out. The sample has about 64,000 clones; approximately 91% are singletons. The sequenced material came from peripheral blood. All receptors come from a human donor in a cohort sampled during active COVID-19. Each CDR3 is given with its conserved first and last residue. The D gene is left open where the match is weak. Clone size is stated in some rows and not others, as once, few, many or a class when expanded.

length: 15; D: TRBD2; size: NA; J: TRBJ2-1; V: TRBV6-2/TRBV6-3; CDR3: CASSPGLAGVDEQFF; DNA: TGTGCCAGCAGTCCGGGACTAGCGGGAGTGGATGAGCAGTTCTTC
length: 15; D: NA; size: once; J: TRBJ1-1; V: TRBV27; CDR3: CASSLSVNGAPEAFF; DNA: TGTGCCAGCAGTTTATCTGTAAATGGGGCCCCTGAAGCTTTCTTT
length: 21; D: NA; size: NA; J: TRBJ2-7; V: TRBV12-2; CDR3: CASRHRSNSTTGLGSAGEQYF; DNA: TGTGCAAGTCGCCACCGTTCGAATTCGACGACAGGGTTGGGTTCGGCGGGGGAGCAGTACTTC
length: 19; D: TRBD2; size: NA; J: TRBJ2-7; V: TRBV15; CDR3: CATSRPTGSLAGSSYEQYF; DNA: TGTGCCACCAGCAGACCAACAGGGTCACTAGCGGGAAGCTCCTACGAGCAGTACTTC
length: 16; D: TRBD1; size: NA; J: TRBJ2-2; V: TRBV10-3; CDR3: CAISVSGTGVTGELFF; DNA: TGTGCCATCAGTGTCTCCGGGACAGGGGTAACCGGGGAGCTGTTTTTT
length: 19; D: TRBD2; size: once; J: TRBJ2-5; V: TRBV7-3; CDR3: CASSLMGVAGGPSRQTQYF; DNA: TGTGCCAGCAGCTTAATGGGGGTAGCGGGAGGGCCGAGTAGGCAGACCCAGTACTTC
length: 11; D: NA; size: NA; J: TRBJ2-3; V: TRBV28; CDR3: CASSYEGAQYF; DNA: TGTGCCAGCAGTTACGAAGGGGCGCAGTATTTT
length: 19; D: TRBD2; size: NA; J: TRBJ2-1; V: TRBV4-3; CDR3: CASRTPGLARVRTDNEQFF; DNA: TGCGCCAGCAGGACACCGGGACTAGCTAGAGTTCGAACTGACAATGAGCAGTTCTTC
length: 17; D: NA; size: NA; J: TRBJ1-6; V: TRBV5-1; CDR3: CASSPEAAISYNSPLHF; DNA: TGCGCCAGCAGCCCAGAGGCCGCTATCTCCTATAATTCACCCCTCCACTTT
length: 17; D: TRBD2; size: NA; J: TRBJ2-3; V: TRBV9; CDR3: CASSTHLLAGLTDTQYF; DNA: TGTGCCAGCAGCACTCACCTACTAGCGGGCCTCACAGATACGCAGTATTTT
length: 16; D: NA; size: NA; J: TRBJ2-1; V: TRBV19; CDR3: CASSIDGGRIYNEQFF; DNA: TGTGCCAGTAGTATAGATGGCGGGCGGATATACAATGAGCAGTTCTTC
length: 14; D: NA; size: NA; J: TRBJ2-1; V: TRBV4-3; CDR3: CASSPTHYGDEQFF; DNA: TGCGCCAGCAGCCCTACGCACTATGGCGATGAGCAGTTCTTC
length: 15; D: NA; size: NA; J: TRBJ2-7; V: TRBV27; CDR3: CASSPRVGLSYEQYF; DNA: TGTGCCAGCAGTCCGAGGGTTGGCCTCTCCTACGAGCAGTACTTC
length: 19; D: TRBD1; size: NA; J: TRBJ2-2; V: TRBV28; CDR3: CASSLNKWGQALFTGELFF; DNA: TGTGCCAGCAGTTTAAATAAATGGGGACAGGCACTTTTCACCGGGGAGCTGTTTTTT
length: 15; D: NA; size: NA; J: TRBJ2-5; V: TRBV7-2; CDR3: CASSLQRGSQETQYF; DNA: TGTGCCAGCAGCTTACAAAGAGGGTCCCAAGAGACCCAGTACTTC
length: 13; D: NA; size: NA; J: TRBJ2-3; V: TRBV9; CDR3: CASSYLVGDTQYF; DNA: TGTGCCAGCAGCTATCTAGTTGGAGATACGCAGTATTTT
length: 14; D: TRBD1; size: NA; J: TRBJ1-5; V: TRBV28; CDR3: CASSSGQGNQPQHF; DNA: TGTGCCAGCAGCAGCGGACAGGGGAATCAGCCCCAGCATTTT
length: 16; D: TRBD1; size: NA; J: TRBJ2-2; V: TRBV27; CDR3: CASSRRSGTGAGELFF; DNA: TGTGCCAGCAGTCGACGTTCCGGGACAGGGGCAGGGGAGCTGTTTTTT
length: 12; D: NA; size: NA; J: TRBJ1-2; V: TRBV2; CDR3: CASSVTHLGYTF; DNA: TGTGCCAGCAGTGTTACACATCTCGGCTACACCTTC
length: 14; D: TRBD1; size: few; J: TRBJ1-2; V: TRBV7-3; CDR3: CASSLTLAGGGYTF; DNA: TGTGCCAGCAGCTTAACTTTGGCAGGGGGAGGCTACACCTTC
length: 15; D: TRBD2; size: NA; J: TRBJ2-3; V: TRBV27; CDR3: CASSPLAGRTDTQYF; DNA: TGTGCCAGCAGTCCGCTAGCGGGCCGCACAGATACGCAGTATTTT
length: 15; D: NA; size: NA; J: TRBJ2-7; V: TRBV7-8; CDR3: CASSLAAGGMGEQYF; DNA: TGTGCCAGCAGCTTAGCGGCGGGCGGGATGGGTGAGCAGTACTTC
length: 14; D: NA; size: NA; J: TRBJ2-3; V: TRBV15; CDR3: CATSSSLGTDTQYF; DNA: TGTGCCACCAGCAGTTCCCTAGGCACAGATACGCAGTATTTT
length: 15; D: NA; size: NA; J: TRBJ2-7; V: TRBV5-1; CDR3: CASSLGVRGSYEQYF; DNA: TGCGCCAGCAGCTTGGGGGTTCGGGGATCCTACGAGCAGTACTTC
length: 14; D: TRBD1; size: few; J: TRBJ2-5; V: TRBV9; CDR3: CASSVGTAIETQYF; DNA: TGTGCCAGCAGCGTCGGGACAGCCATAGAGACCCAGTACTTC
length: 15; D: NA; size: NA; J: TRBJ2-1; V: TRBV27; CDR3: CASSPQGGVSGEQFF; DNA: TGTGCCAGCAGCCCACAGGGGGGGGTTTCCGGGGAGCAGTTCTTC
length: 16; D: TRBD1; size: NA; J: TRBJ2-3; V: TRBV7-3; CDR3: CASSLSGDRFTDTQYF; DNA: TGTGCCAGCAGCCTCTCCGGGGACAGATTCACAGATACGCAGTATTTT
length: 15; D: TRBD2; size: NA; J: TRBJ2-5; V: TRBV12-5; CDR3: CASGPGTSGRETQYF; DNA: TGTGCTAGTGGGCCCGGGACTAGCGGGAGGGAGACCCAGTACTTC
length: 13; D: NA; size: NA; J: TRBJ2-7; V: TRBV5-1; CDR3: CASSLGQIYEQYF; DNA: TGCGCCAGCAGCTTGGGGCAGATCTACGAGCAGTACTTC
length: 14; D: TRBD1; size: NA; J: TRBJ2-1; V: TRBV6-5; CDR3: CASGPGQGRREQFF; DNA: TGTGCCAGCGGTCCGGGACAGGGGCGCCGTGAGCAGTTCTTC
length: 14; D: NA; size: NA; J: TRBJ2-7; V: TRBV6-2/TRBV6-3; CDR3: CASSYPKRGYEQYF; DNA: TGTGCCAGCAGTTACCCGAAAAGGGGCTACGAGCAGTACTTC
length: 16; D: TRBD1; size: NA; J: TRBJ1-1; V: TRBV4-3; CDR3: CASSQPGQGLNTEAFF; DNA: TGCGCCAGCAGCCAGCCCGGACAGGGACTGAACACTGAAGCTTTCTTT
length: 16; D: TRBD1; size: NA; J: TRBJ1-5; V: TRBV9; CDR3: CASSTGQGAFNQPQHF; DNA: TGTGCCAGCAGCACCGGACAGGGGGCATTCAATCAGCCCCAGCATTTT
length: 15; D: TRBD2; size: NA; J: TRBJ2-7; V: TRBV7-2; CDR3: CASSRPGTSGYEQYF; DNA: TGTGCCAGCAGCCGCCCCGGGACTAGCGGCTACGAGCAGTACTTC
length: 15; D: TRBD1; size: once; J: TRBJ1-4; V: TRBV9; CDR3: CASSFQGATNEKLFF; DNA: TGTGCCAGCAGCTTTCAGGGGGCGACTAATGAAAAACTGTTTTTT